The 11 T cell receptor beta chains below were found in one sample sequenced in a study of CD8+CD57+ T cells in acquired aplastic anemia. The template for TCR beta VDJ and CDR3 sequence profiling was genomic DNA. TCRdb ran MiXCR on the reads and lists one entry per CDR3 protein. There are some 92,000 distinct CDR3 sequences in the sample; 55% to 80% occur only once, and more than 55% lies in the top ten. Whoever was chosen for sequencing had shown CD8+CD57+ cell expansion by flow cytometry. Sequenced: sorted CD4+, CD8+, or CD8+CD57+ T cells (not recorded which) from PBMCs. These receptors came from a human donor with aplastic anemia.

The chain joins TRBV24-1 to TRBJ2-1; weak D call: TRBD1 (5 bases). V gave up 1 base and J gave up 4 bases, with 7 bases separating them. CDR3 size: 14 residues. Per the germline V gene, CDR1 is KGHDR and CDR2 is SFDVKD. The CDR3 region has the DNA TGTGCCACCAGTGATTTCGACAGTTACAATGAGCAGTTCTTC. Translation: CATSDFDSYNEQFF.

As for this clonotype: One end of the junction is discordant with germline, which a read error may explain. The chain recombines TRBV14 with TRBJ2-5; TRBD2 agrees at 7 bases. This CDR3 region has 16 residues. Germline CDR1 and CDR2: SGHDN and FVKESK. This chain's CDR3 is CASSSTSLAFQEAQYF. As DNA, the CDR3 is TGTGCCAGCAGCAGTACGTCACTAGCGTTCCAAGAGGCCCAGTACTTC. Full variable domain (missing parts from reference TRBV14 and TRBJ2-5): EAGVTQFPSHSVIEKGQTVTLRCDPISGHDNLYWYRRVMGKEIKFLLHFVKESKQDESGMPNNRFLAERTGGTYSTLKVQPAELEDSGVYFCASSSTSLAFQEAQYFGPGTRLLVL.

The rearrangement joins TRBV7-3 to TRBJ2-5, with 10 bases aligning to TRBD1. J gave up 2 bases and V 3 bases, and 3 bases lay outside the gene matches. CDR1 and CDR2 (germline): SGHTA, FQGTGA. This CDR3 region has 15 residues. In DNA, the CDR3 is TGTGCCAGCAGCTTGTGGGACAGGGGTCAAGAGACCCAGTACTTC. Amino acid sequence: CASSLWDRGQETQYF.

A word on this clonotype: The missing conserved phenylalanine or tryptophan at the end of this CDR3 makes a read error likely. The limits of the CDR3 on the DNA are not certain, so only TCRdb's listed CDR3 is given. This chain uses TRBV29-1 with TRBJ1-2. The germline CDR1 and CDR2 sequences are SQVTM and ANQGSEA. The CDR3 spans 10 residues, counting both ends. The CDR3 protein is CSVGVQHQLY.

This chain connects TRBV10-3 to TRBJ2-3, with 8 positions matching TRBD2. This CDR3 is 14 amino acids long. Germline CDR1 reads ENHRY; CDR2 reads SYGVKD. V lost 2 bases and J lost 5; bases outside the gene matches: 3. CDR3 protein: CAISERGGLDTQYF. For the CDR3, the DNA is TGTGCCATCAGTGAGCGGGGGGGCCTAGATACGCAGTATTTT.

This chain uses TRBV20-1 with TRBJ1-2, with D unresolved. V lost 0 bases, J lost 3 bases, and 17 bases lay in between. Per germline, CDR1 DFQATT and CDR2 SNEGSKA (reference sequence). This CDR3 comprises 16 residues. CDR3 protein: CSARDLSGGNDYGYTF. The CDR3 coding sequence is TGCAGTGCTAGAGATCTCTCGGGAGGGAATGACTATGGCTACACCTTC.

This clonotype was counted ten times or more. The chain links TRBV6-1 to TRBJ2-7; a weak D match, TRBD1 (6 bases). Germline loops: CDR1 MNHNS, CDR2 SASEGT. This CDR3 has 14 amino acids. Deletions cut 4 bases from V and 4 bases from J, with 14 bases between. The CDR3 DNA follows: TGTGCCAGCAGTGTTACAGGGATCTCGTACGAGCAGTACTTC. This gives the protein CASSVTGISYEQYF.

This chain uses TRBV10-2 with TRBJ2-7; D is possibly TRBD2 (6 bases). The germline gives CDR1 WSHSY, CDR2 SAAADI. The germline V and J ends were trimmed by 1 base and 3 bases, with 7 bases remaining between them. CDR3 length equals 13 residues. Written as DNA, the CDR3 is TGCGCCAGCAGTGAGTGGGGAGGCTACGAGCAGTACTTC. Protein product: CASSEWGGYEQYF.

This chain links TRBV20-1 with TRBJ2-7; TRBD1 might be the D (6 bases). CDR1 is DFQATT and CDR2 is SNEGSKA in the germline V gene (reference sequence). This CDR3 spans 12 amino acids. Trimming removed 3 bases at V and 4 bases at J, with 10 bases between. CDR3 protein: CSARVTGYEQYF. The CDR3 DNA reads TGCAGTGCTAGGGTTACAGGGTACGAGCAGTACTTC.

This sequence joins TRBV24-1 and TRBJ2-7, with D maybe TRBD1 (5 bases). Looked up from germline, CDR1 is KGHDR and CDR2 is SFDVKD. V lost 3 bases and J lost 4, with 6 bases in between. The CDR3 runs 12 residues. The CDR3 DNA follows: TGTGCCACCAGTGATGACAGATACGAGCAGTACTTC. Protein sequence: CATSDDRYEQYF.

This clonotype has ten or more counts. The rearrangement uses TRBV11-2 and TRBJ1-5; no reliable D call. Germline CDR1 reads SGHAT; CDR2 reads FQNNGV. The length of the CDR3 is 15 residues. With 3 bases removed from V and 2 bases from J, the gap between germline ends came to 11 bases. CDR3 loop: CASSLEYGGNQPQHF. CDR3 coding DNA: TGTGCCAGCAGCTTGGAATACGGCGGCAATCAGCCCCAGCATTTT.